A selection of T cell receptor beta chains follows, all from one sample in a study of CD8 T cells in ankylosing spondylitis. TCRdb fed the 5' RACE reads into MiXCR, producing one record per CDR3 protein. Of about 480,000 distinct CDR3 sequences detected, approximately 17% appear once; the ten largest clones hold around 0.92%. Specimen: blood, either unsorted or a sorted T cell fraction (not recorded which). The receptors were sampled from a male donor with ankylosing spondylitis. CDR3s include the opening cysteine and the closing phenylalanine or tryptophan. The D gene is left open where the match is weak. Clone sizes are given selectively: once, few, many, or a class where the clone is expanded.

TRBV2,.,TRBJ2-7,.,CASSEFGVYEQYF,TGTGCCAGCAGTGAATTCGGGGTCTACGAGCAGTACTTC
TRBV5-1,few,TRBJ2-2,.,CASSLKYTGELFF,TGCGCCAGCAGCTTGAAGTACACCGGGGAGCTGTTTTTT
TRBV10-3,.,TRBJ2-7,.,CAISESLSVYEQYF,TGTGCCATCAGTGAGTCACTTAGCGTCTACGAGCAGTACTTC
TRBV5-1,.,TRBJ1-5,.,CASSLDPSNQPQHF,TGCGCCAGCAGCCTTGATCCTAGCAATCAGCCCCAGCATTTT
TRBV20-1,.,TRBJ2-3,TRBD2,CSASASGGITDTQYF,TGCAGTGCCTCGGCTAGCGGGGGGATCACAGATACGCAGTATTTT
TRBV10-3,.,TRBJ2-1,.,CAISEGMGGEQFF,TGTGCCATCAGTGAGGGAATGGGAGGTGAGCAGTTCTTC
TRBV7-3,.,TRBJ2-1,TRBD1,CASRGTEHNEQFF,TGTGCCAGCAGGGGGACAGAACACAATGAGCAGTTCTTC
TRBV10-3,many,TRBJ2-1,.,CAISGQTYNEQFF,TGTGCCATCTCTGGGCAGACCTACAATGAGCAGTTCTTC
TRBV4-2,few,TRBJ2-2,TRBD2,CASSRKSGSQSGELFF,TGTGCCAGCAGCCGAAAAAGCGGGAGCCAATCCGGGGAGCTGTTTTTT
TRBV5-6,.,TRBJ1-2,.,CASSLRRDTGYTF,TGTGCCAGCAGCCTAAGGAGGGACACTGGCTACACCTTC
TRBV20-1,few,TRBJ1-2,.,CSDRDGGDYGYTF,TGCAGTGATAGGGACGGGGGGGATTATGGCTACACCTTC
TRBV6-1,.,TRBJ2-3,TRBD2,CASSVGGAGDTQYF,TGTGCCAGCAGTGTCGGGGGGGCCGGGGATACGCAGTATTTT
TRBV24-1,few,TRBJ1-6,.,CATSDRRDRTYNSPLHF,TGTGCCACCAGTGACCGTAGGGACCGAACTTATAATTCACCCCTCCACTTT
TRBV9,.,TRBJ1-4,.,CASQLEGRTNEKLFF,TGTGCCAGCCAACTCGAGGGGAGGACTAATGAAAAACTGTTTTTT
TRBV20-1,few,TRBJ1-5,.,CSARISAIGQPQHF,TGCAGTGCTCGTATCTCGGCCATAGGCCAGCCCCAGCATTTT
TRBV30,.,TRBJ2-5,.,CACQGSGETQYF,TGTGCCTGTCAGGGGTCGGGAGAGACCCAGTACTTC
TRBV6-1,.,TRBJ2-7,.,CASRGTYEQYF,TGTGCCAGCAGGGGGACCTACGAGCAGTACTTC
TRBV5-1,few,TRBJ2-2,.,CASSFLANTGELFF,TGCGCCAGCAGCTTCCTAGCGAACACCGGGGAGCTGTTTTTT
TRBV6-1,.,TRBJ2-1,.,CASSPTLGSSYNEQFF,TGTGCCAGCAGTCCGACCCTAGGGAGCTCCTACAATGAGCAGTTCTTC
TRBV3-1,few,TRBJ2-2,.,CASSLVMNTGELFF,TGTGCCAGCAGCCTGGTTATGAACACCGGGGAGCTGTTTTTT
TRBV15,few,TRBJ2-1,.,CATSRDLGLDTREQFF,TGTGCCACCAGCAGAGATCTGGGGCTAGACACCAGAGAGCAGTTCTTC
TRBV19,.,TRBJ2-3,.,CASSPREPTDTQYF,TGTGCCAGTAGTCCCCGGGAGCCCACAGATACGCAGTATTTT
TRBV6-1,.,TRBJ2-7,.,CASRDGSVYEQYF,TGTGCCAGCAGGGACGGTAGTGTATACGAGCAGTACTTC
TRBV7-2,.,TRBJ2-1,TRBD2,CASSLQGGRRYNEQFF,TGTGCCAGCAGCTTACAGGGCGGGAGGAGGTACAATGAGCAGTTCTTC
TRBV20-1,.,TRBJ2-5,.,CSAGGDVAVQETQYF,TGCAGTGCAGGGGGGGATGTGGCGGTGCAAGAGACCCAGTACTTC
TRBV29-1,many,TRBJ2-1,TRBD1,CSVEDVGQGASYNEQFF,TGCAGCGTTGAAGATGTGGGACAGGGGGCCTCCTACAATGAGCAGTTCTTC
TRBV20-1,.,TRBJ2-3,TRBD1,CSARDGLGWGQGLSDTQYF,TGCAGTGCTAGAGATGGACTGGGATGGGGACAGGGACTTTCAGATACGCAGTATTTT
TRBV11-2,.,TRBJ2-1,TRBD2,CASSLRGPKTSGSITSDEQFF,TGTGCCAGCAGCTTACGGGGGCCGAAGACTAGCGGGAGTATAACGTCGGATGAGCAGTTCTTC
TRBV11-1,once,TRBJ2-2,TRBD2,CASSSEAGANTGELFF,TGTGCCAGCAGCTCAGAAGCGGGGGCGAACACCGGGGAGCTGTTTTTT
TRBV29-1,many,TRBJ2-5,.,CSVEGTSEETQYF,TGCAGCGTTGAAGGCACCTCGGAAGAGACCCAGTACTTC
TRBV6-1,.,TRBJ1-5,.,CASSERGWGQPQHF,TGTGCCAGCAGTGAACGGGGGTGGGGTCAGCCCCAGCATTTT
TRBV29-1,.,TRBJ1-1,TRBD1,CSVGQGGTTEAFF,TGCAGCGTTGGACAGGGGGGAACAACTGAAGCTTTCTTT
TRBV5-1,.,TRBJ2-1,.,CASSLALRLGNEQFF,TGCGCCAGCAGCTTGGCCTTGAGGCTAGGAAATGAGCAGTTCTTC
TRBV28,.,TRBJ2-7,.,CASSLEPGHKPYEQYF,TGTGCCAGCAGTTTAGAACCGGGCCACAAACCCTACGAGCAGTACTTC
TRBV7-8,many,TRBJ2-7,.,CASSLSDRGSYEQYF,TGTGCCAGCAGCCTCTCTGACAGAGGCTCCTACGAGCAGTACTTC
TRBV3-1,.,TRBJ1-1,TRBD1,CASSSLNRGTEAFF,TGTGCCAGCAGCTCATTGAACAGGGGCACTGAAGCTTTCTTT
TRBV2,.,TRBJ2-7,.,CASSDGAIYEQYF,TGTGCCAGCAGTGATGGAGCTATCTACGAGCAGTACTTC
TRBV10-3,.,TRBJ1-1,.,CAIAGNTEAFF,TGTGCCATCGCAGGGAACACTGAAGCTTTCTTT
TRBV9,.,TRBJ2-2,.,CASSTQGVTGELFF,TGTGCCAGCAGCACTCAAGGGGTCACCGGGGAGCTGTTTTTT
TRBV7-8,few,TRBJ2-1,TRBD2,CASSSNSQIAGTYNEQFF,TGTGCCAGCAGCTCAAATTCCCAAATAGCGGGGACCTACAATGAGCAGTTCTTC
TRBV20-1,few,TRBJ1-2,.,CSASPDRLSRGYTF,TGCAGTGCTAGCCCTGACAGACTTTCTAGGGGCTACACCTTC
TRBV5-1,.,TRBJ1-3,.,CASSLGSLFSGNTIYF,TGCGCCAGCAGCTTGGGCAGCCTATTCTCTGGAAACACCATATATTTT
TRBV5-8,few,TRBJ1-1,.,CASRIYTEAFF,TGTGCCAGCAGAATCTACACTGAAGCTTTCTTT
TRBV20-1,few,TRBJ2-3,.,CSAKGPALGDTQYF,TGCAGTGCCAAGGGGCCGGCCCTCGGAGATACGCAGTATTTT
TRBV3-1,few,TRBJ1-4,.,CASSQDTGRVTEKLFF,TGTGCCAGCAGCCAAGATACAGGGAGGGTGACTGAAAAACTGTTTTTT
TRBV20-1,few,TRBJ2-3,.,CSAKGVTDTQYF,TGCAGTGCTAAAGGGGTCACAGATACGCAGTATTTT
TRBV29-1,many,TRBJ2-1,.,CSAIWSWDNEQFF,TGCAGCGCCATTTGGAGTTGGGACAATGAGCAGTTCTTC
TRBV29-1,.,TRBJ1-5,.,CSVVGGPDQPQHF,TGCAGCGTTGTAGGGGGACCTGATCAGCCCCAGCATTTT
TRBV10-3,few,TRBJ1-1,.,CAISAQLNTEAFF,TGTGCCATCAGTGCACAGCTGAACACTGAAGCTTTCTTT
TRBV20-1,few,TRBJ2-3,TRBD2,CSFRLAGVGTQYF,TGCAGTTTTCGACTAGCGGGAGTCGGTACGCAGTATTTT
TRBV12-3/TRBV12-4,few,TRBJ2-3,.,CASSLQTRSTDTQYF,TGTGCCAGCAGTTTGCAGACAAGAAGCACAGATACGCAGTATTTT
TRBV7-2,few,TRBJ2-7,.,CASSLGPLGEQYF,TGTGCCAGCAGCTTGGGACCCCTCGGGGAGCAGTACTTC
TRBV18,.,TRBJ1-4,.,CASSPRGWDEKLFF,TGTGCCAGCTCACCACGTGGTTGGGATGAAAAACTGTTTTTT